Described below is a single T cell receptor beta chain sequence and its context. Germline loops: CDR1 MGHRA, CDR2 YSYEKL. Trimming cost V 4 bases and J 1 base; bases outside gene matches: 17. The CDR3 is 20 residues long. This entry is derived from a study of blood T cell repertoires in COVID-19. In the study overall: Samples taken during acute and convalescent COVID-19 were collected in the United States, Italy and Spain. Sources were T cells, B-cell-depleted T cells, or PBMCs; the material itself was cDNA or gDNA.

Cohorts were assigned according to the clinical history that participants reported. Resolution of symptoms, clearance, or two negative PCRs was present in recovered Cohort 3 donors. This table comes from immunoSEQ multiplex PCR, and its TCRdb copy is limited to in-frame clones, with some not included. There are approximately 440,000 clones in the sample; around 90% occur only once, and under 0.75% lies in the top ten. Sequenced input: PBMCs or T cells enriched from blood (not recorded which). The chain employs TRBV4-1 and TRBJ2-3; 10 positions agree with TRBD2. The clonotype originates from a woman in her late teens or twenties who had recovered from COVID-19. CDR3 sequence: CASSPPPGSGGAVGTDTQYF. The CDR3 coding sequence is TGCGCCAGCAGCCCCCCCCCAGGAAGCGGGGGGGCGGTCGGCACAGATACGCAGTATTTT.